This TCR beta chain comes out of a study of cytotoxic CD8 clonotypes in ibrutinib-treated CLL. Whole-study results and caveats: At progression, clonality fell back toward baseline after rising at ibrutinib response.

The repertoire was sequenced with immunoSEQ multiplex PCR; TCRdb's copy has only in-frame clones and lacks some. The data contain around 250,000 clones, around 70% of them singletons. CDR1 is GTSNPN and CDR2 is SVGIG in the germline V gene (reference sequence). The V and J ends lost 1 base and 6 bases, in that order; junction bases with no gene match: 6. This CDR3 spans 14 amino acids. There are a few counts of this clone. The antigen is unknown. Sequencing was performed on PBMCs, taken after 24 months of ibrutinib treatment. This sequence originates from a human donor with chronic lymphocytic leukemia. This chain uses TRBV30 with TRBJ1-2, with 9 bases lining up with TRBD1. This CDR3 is CAWSAQNRGHGYTF. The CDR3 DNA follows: TGTGCCTGGAGTGCCCAGAACAGGGGGCATGGCTACACCTTC.